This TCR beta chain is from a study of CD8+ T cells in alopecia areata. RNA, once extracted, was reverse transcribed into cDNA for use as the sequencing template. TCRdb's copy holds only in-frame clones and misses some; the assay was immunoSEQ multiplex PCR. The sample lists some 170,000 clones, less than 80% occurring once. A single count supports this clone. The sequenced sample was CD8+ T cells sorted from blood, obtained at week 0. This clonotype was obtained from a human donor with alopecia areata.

The CDR3, as DNA: TGTGCCTGGATGCCGGGGGCGAGAGGCTACACCTTC. This sequence encodes CAWMPGARGYTF. This sequence joins TRBV30 and TRBJ1-2; D perhaps matches TRBD1 (6 bases). The CDR3 sequence is 12 residues long. Germline loops: CDR1 GTSNPN, CDR2 SVGIG (reference sequence). V was pared by 4 bases and J by 8 bases, with 14 bases between.